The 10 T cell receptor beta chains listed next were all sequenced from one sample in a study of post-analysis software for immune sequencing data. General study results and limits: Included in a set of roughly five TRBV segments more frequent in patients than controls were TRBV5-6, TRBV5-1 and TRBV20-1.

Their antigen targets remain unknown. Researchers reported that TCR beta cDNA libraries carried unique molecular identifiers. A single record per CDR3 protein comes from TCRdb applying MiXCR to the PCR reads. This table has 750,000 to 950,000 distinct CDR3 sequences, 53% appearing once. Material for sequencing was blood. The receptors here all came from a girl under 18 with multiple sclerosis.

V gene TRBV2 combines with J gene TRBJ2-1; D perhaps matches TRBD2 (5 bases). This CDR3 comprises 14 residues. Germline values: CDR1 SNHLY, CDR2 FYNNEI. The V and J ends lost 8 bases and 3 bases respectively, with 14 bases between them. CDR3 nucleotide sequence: TGTGCCAGCGCCGGCCCTACTAGCTACAATGAGCAGTTCTTC. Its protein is CASAGPTSYNEQFF.

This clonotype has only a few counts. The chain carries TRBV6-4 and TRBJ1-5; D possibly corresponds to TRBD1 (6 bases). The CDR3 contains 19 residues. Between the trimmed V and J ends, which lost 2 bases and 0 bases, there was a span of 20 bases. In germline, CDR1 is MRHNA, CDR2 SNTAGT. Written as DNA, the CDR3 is TGTGCCAGCAGTGACACTAAGTCCCGGGACATTTATAGCAATCAGCCCCAGCATTTT. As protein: CASSDTKSRDIYSNQPQHF.

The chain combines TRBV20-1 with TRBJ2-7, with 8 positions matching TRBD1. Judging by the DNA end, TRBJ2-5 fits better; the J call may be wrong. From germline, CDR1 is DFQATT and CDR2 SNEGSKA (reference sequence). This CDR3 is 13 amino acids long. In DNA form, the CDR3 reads TGCAGTGCTAGACAGGGGGCGACGAAGACCCAGTACTTC. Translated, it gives CSARQGATKTQYF.

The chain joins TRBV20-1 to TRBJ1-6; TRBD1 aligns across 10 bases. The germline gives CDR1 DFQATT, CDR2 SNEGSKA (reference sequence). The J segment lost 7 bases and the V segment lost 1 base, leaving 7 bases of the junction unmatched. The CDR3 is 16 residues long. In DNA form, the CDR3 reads TGCAGTGCTAGAGCAAGGACAGGGGGAGGGAATTCACCCCTCCACTTT. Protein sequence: CSARARTGGGNSPLHF.

For the CDR3, the DNA is TGTGCCAGCAGTATGGGACAGACTCCCTACGAGCAGTACTTC. It translates to CASSMGQTPYEQYF. The chain carries TRBV6-6 and TRBJ2-7, with 7 bases fitting TRBD1. V dropped 5 bases and J dropped 2; count of bases not matched to a gene: 6. This CDR3 is built from 14 residues. Germline V lookup: CDR1 MNHNY, CDR2 SVGAGI (reference sequence).

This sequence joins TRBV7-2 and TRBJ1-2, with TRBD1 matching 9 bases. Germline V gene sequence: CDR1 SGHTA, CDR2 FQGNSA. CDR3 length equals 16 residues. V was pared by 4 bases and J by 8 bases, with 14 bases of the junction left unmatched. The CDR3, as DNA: TGTGCCAGCAGCTCCCAGCCCAGGGGACAGGGAGGAGGCTACACCTTC. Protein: CASSSQPRGQGGGYTF.

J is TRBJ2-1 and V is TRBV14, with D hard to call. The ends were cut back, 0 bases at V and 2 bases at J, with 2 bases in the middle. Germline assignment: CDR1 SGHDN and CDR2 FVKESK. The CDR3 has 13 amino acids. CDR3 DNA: TGTGCCAGCAGCCAAGACCCCTACAATGAGCAGTTCTTC. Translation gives CASSQDPYNEQFF.

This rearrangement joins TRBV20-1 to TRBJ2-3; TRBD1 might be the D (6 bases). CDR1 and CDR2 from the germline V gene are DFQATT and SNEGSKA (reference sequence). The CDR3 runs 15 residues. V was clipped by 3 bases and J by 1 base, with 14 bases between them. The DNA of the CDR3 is TGCAGTGCTAGTGCCCCAGGGGTTCGCACAGATACGCAGTATTTT. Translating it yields CSASAPGVRTDTQYF.

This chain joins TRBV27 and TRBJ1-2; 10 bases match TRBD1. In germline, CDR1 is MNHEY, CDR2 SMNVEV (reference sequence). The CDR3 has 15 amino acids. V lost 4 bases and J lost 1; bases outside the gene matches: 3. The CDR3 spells CASSSTGGFNYGYTF. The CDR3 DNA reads TGTGCCAGCAGTTCGACAGGGGGCTTTAACTATGGCTACACCTTC.

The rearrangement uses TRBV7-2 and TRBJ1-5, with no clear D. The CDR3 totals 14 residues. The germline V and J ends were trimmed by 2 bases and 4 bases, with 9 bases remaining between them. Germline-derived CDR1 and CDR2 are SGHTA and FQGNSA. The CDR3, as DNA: TGTGCCAGCAGCTTAAGTAGGGATAATCAGCCCCAGCATTTT. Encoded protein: CASSLSRDNQPQHF.